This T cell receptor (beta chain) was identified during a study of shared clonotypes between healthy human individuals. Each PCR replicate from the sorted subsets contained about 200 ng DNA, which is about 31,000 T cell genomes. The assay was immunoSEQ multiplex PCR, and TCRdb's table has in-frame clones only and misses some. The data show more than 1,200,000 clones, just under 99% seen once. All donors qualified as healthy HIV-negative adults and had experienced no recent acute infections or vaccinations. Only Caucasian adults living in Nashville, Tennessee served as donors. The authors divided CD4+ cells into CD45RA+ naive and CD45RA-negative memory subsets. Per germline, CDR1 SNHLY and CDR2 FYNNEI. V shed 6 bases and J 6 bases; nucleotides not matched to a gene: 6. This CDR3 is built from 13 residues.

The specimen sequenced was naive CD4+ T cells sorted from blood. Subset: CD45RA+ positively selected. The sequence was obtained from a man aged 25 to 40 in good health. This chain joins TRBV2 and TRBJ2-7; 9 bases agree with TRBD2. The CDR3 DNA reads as TGTGCCAGCAGGGCGGGAGGGCCCTCCGAGCAGTACTTC. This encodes CASRAGGPSEQYF. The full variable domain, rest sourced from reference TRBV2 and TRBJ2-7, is EPEVTQTPSHQVTQMGQEVILRCVPISNHLYFYWYRQILGQKVEFLVSFYNNEISEKSEIFDDQFSVERPDGSNFTLKIRSTKLEDSAMYFCASRAGGPSEQYFGPGTRLTVT.